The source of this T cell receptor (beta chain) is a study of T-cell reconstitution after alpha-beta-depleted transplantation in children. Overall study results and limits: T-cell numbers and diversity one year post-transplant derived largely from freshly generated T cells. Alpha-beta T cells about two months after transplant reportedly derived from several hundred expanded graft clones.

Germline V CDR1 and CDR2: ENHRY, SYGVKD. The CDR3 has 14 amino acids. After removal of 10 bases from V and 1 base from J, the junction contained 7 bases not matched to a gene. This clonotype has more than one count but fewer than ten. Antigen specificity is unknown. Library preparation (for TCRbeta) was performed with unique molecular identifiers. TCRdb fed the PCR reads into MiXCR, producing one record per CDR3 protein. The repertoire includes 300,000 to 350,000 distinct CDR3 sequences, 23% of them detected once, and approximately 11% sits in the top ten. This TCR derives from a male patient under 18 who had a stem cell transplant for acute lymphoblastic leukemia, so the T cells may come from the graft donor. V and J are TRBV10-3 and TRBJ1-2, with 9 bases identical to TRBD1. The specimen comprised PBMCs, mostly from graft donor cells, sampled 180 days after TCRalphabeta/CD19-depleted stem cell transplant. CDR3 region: CATLGQGGNYGYTF. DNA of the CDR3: TGTGCCACCCTGGGACAGGGTGGTAACTATGGCTACACCTTC.